This TCR beta chain was sequenced for a study of patients and donors after allogeneic stem cell transplantation. TCRdb reprocessed the RT-PCR reads with MiXCR, giving one entry per CDR3 protein. The sample yields about 24,000 distinct CDR3 sequences, about 45% seen once. Sequencing input: blood, either unsorted or a sorted T cell fraction (not recorded which). This TCR was sampled from a human donor who was either an allogeneic HSCT recipient or a stem cell or donor lymphocyte infusion donor (not recorded which). It is not recorded whose cells these are; they may come from a transplant donor.

CDR3 DNA sequence: TGTGCCAGCTCTGCCGGGACAGGGAATTCACCCCTCCACTTT. This translates into CASSAGTGNSPLHF. V gene TRBV18 combines with J gene TRBJ1-6; the match to TRBD1 covers 9 bases. Germline V CDR1 and CDR2: KGHSH, LQKENI. V lost 6 bases, J lost 7 bases, and 4 bases stayed unmatched. The CDR3 length is 14 residues.